A selection of T cell receptor beta chains follows, all from one sample in a study of tumor and adjacent non-tumor tissue in lung cancer. From the multiplex PCR reads, TCRdb called clonotypes with MiXCR, one entry per CDR3 protein. The data hold about 80,000 distinct CDR3 sequences, with roughly 72% observed a single time. Sequenced material: lung tumor tissue. These receptor sequences come from a middle-aged woman with non-small cell lung cancer. Each CDR3 is given with its conserved first and last residue. A D gene is named only where the DNA matches it firmly. Size is stated for part of the rows, as once, few or many counts, or as a class when the clone is expanded.

many	TRBV7-9	TRBJ2-1	.	CASSLVGRDNEQFF	TGTGCCAGCAGCTTAGTGGGTAGAGACAATGAGCAGTTCTTC
.	TRBV6-5	TRBJ2-2	TRBD2	CTSRLAPNTGELFF	TGTACCAGCAGACTAGCTCCGAACACTGGGGAGCTGTTTTTT
once	TRBV11-2	TRBJ2-1	.	CASSKTIAALYNEQFF	TGTGCCAGCAGTAAGACAATAGCTGCATTGTACAATGAGCAGTTCTTC
.	TRBV4-2	TRBJ2-1	.	CVSIQDNLAPNEQFF	TGTGTCAGCATCCAAGATAACCTAGCCCCTAATGAGCAGTTCTTC
.	TRBV11-2	TRBJ2-7	.	CASDGRSYEQYF	TGTGCCAGCGATGGGAGGTCCTACGAGCAGTATTTC
.	TRBV30	TRBJ2-1	TRBD2	CAWREGRDEQFF	TGTGCCTGGAGAGAGGGGAGGGATGAGCAGTTCTTC
.	TRBV10-1	TRBJ2-3	TRBD2	CASSETGRDMQYF	TGCGCCAGCAGTGAGACTGGGAGGGATATGCAGTATTTT
.	TRBV12-5	TRBJ2-3	.	CASGSLQQGTDTQYF	TGTGCCAGTGGTTCCCTTCAGCAGGGCACAGATACGCAGTATTTT
.	TRBV12-3/TRBV12-4	TRBJ1-1	.	CASSFSGPEDSF	TGTGCCAGCAGTTTCTCAGGACCCGAAGATTCCTTT
.	TRBV4-1	TRBJ2-2	.	CASSQEWATNTRGLFF	TGCGCCAGCAGCCAAGAATGGGCTACGAACACCAGGGGGCTGTTTTTT
.	TRBV6-2/TRBV6-3	TRBJ2-7	.	CANSYSSGIISGEQYF	TGTGCCAACAGTTACTCGTCAGGGATTATAAGTGGCGAGCAGTACTTC
.	TRBV12-3/TRBV12-4	TRBJ1-5	.	CASSLNSRSNQPHHF	TGTGCCAGCAGTTTGAACAGTCGCAGCAATCAGCCCCATCATTTT
.	TRBV29-1	TRBJ2-1	TRBD2	CSVEAMASGRGGEEFF	TGTAGCGTTGAAGCAATGGCTAGCGGGAGGGGGGGTGAGGAGTTCTTC
.	TRBV11-2	TRBJ1-5	.	CASSLSIFHQPQHF	TGTGCCAGCAGCTTATCGATATTCCATCAGCCACAGCATTTT
.	TRBV5-1	TRBJ2-1	.	CASSLVLDGEQLF	TGCGCCAGCAGCTTAGTACTAGATGGTGAGCAGTTATTC
.	TRBV11-3	TRBJ2-7	TRBD2	CANSSRTSGGGEQYF	TGTGCCAATAGCTCCAGGACTAGCGGGGGGGGCGAGCAGTACTTC
.	TRBV11-2	TRBJ2-6	.	CASSPNLKGSEANILTF	TGTGCCAGCAGCCCGAACTTGAAGGGCTCTGAGGCAAACATCCTGACTTTC
.	TRBV20-1	TRBJ2-5	.	CSPRGRSETQYF	TGCAGTCCTAGAGGCAGGAGTGAGACTCAGTACTTC
.	TRBV7-8	TRBJ1-5	.	CASSLGRAISNEPQHF	TGTGCCAGCAGCTTAGGACGGGCCATCAGCAATGAGCCCCAGCATTTT
medium-sized	TRBV24-1	TRBJ2-2	.	CATSEDSPTGELFF	TGTGCCACCAGTGAGGACAGCCCCACCGGGGAGCTGTTTTTT
.	TRBV20-1	TRBJ2-1	TRBD2	CSADGLAGLDNEQSF	TGCAGTGCTGACGGACTAGCGGGGCTTGACAATGAGCAGTCCTTC
many	TRBV20-1	TRBJ2-5	.	CSARDRWRKETQYF	TGCAGTGCAAGAGACAGGTGGAGGAAAGAGACCCAGTACTTC
many	TRBV7-9	TRBJ2-3	TRBD1	CASSFGTGTDTQYF	TGTGCCAGCAGCTTTGGGACAGGCACAGATACGCAGTATTTT
many	TRBV30	TRBJ2-2	.	CAWSPLVAGELFF	TGTGCCTGGAGTCCCCTAGTCGCCGGGGAGCTGTTTTTT
once	TRBV11-2	TRBJ2-3	.	CSNSRTGTDTTRYF	TGTTCCAACAGCCGCACGGGCACGGACACTACGCGGTATTTT
once	TRBV5-4	TRBJ2-7	TRBD1	CASNLGGTGFYEQYF	TGTGCCAGCAACTTGGGAGGGACAGGGTTTTACGAGCAGTATTTC
.	TRBV11-2	TRBJ1-2	.	CVSSLPQGTYGYTF	TGTGTCAGCAGCTTGCCTCAGGGGACTTATGGCTACACCTTC
few	TRBV6-6	TRBJ1-2	TRBD1	CVSSPLGDRGYGYTF	TGTGTCAGCAGCCCATTGGGGGACAGGGGCTATGGCTACACCTTC
.	TRBV6-6	TRBJ2-7	TRBD1	CASNARDRVPDKYF	TGTGCCAGCAACGCCCGAGACAGGGTTCCCGATAAGTACTTC
few	TRBV29-1	TRBJ2-1	.	CGVENFGFGEQFF	TGCGGCGTTGAAAACTTCGGATTTGGTGAGCAGTTCTTC
.	TRBV11-2	TRBJ2-5	.	CDSTPGARETQYF	TGTGACAGCACCCCGGGGGCACGAGAGACCCAGTACTTC